Listed here are 15 T cell receptor beta chains from one sample, sequenced in a study of CD8+ T cells in alopecia areata. RNA was extracted and reverse transcribed into cDNA as the sequencing template. Libraries were prepared by immunoSEQ multiplex PCR; TCRdb keeps only in-frame clonotypes and omits some of them. This table has 170,000 or so clones, about 60% appearing once. The sample in question was CD4+ T cells sorted from blood, obtained at week 0. The origin of the receptors is a human donor with alopecia areata.

This clone was counted a few times. This rearrangement joins TRBV7-6 to TRBJ2-1, with D perhaps matching TRBD1 or TRBD2 (5 bases each). The CDR3 has 13 amino acids. The germline V gene encodes CDR1 SGHVS and CDR2 FNYEAQ. V was shortened by 3 bases and J by 2 bases, with 5 bases between the two germline ends. Here the CDR3 reads CASSLGPYNEQFF. DNA for the CDR3: TGTGCCAGCAGCTTGGGACCCTACAATGAGCAGTTCTTC.

This rearrangement joins TRBV19 to TRBJ1-1; D call uncertain. Trimming pared 5 bases from V and 3 bases from J, leaving 7 bases between. This CDR3 is built from 12 residues. Germline assignment: CDR1 LNHDA and CDR2 SQIVND (reference sequence). This CDR3 reads CASSPGYTEAFF. The CDR3 DNA is TGTGCCAGTAGTCCCGGATACACTGAAGCTTTCTTT.

This chain links TRBV30 with TRBJ2-1; a weak D match, TRBD1 (6 bases). The V and J ends lost 3 bases and 4 bases respectively, with 10 bases between them. The CDR3 sequence is 13 residues long. Germline V gene data show CDR1 as GTSNPN and CDR2 as SVGIG (reference sequence). The CDR3 DNA follows: TGTGCCTGGAGGACGGACAGTTACAATGAGCAGTTCTTC. This sequence encodes CAWRTDSYNEQFF.

This chain uses TRBV7-2 with TRBJ1-5, with a weak D call TRBD1 (5 bases). CDR3 length: 14 residues. The V end lost 7 bases, the J end lost 5 bases, and 15 bases lay between the germline ends. Per the germline V gene, CDR1 is SGHTA and CDR2 is FQGNSA. CDR3 nucleotide sequence: TGTGCCAGCACTATAAGGAGGGGAGATCAGCCCCAGCATTTT. Translated: CASTIRRGDQPQHF.

This clone occurred once. V is TRBV5-1 and J is TRBJ2-5; possible D gene TRBD2, 7 bases. The V gene's germline CDR1 is SGHRS and CDR2 YFSETQ. The V and J ends lost 4 bases and 4 bases respectively, with 26 bases between them. The CDR3 length is 18 residues. CDR3: CASSPTSSTGGRGETQYF. The DNA of the CDR3 is TGCGCCAGCAGCCCGACCTCCTCGACCGGGGGGCGGGGAGAGACCCAGTACTTC.

The chain links TRBV19 to TRBJ1-1; D possibly corresponds to TRBD1 (5 bases). The CDR3 extends over 10 amino acids. Germline CDR1 LNHDA, CDR2 SQIVND (reference sequence). V was pared by 8 bases and J by 11 bases, with 12 bases between. CDR3 sequence: CASAGPGAFF. The CDR3 DNA is TGTGCCAGTGCAGGGCCGGGGGCTTTCTTT.

The chain joins TRBV7-9 to TRBJ2-5, with D unclear. The DNA end is a closer match to TRBJ2-7, so the J assignment may be wrong. Germline V gene lookup returns CDR1 SEHNR and CDR2 FQNEAQ (reference sequence). This CDR3 contains 13 residues. The CDR3, as DNA: TGTGCCAGCAGCTTACCGACCAACTACGAGCAGTACTTC. This encodes CASSLPTNYEQYF.

The rearrangement joins TRBV10-2 to TRBJ1-2; perhaps TRBD1 as D (6 bases). The germline V gene has CDR1 WSHSY and CDR2 SAAADI. V was cut by 7 bases and J by 4 bases, with 28 bases left in between. The CDR3 has 18 residues. CDR3 DNA sequence: TGCGCCAGCACCGACAGGTCGTCGTTCCCCGAAGGCTTCTATGGCTACACCTTC. It encodes CASTDRSSFPEGFYGYTF.

This chain links TRBV6-5 with TRBJ2-5; 9 nucleotides align to TRBD2. Trimming at V came to 6 bases and at J to 2 bases, leaving 4 bases not matched to a gene. The CDR3 extends over 14 amino acids. Germline-derived CDR1 and CDR2 are MNHEY and SVGAGI. This chain's CDR3 is CASRQAGGQETQYF. CDR3 DNA: TGTGCCAGCAGACAAGCGGGGGGTCAAGAGACCCAGTACTTC.

This clone was counted only a few times. J is TRBJ1-5 and V is TRBV5-1; D remains ambiguous. Germline V gene data show CDR1 as SGHRS and CDR2 as YFSETQ. The CDR3 is 14 residues long. The V and J ends lost 1 base and 2 bases respectively, with 7 bases between them. In DNA, the CDR3 is TGCGCCAGCAGCTTGACGGCGGGCAATCAGCCCCAGCATTTT. Its translation: CASSLTAGNQPQHF.

The chain uses TRBV5-6 and TRBJ2-7; D gene unclear. Looked up from germline, CDR1 is SGHDT and CDR2 is YYEEEE. This CDR3 comprises 16 residues. The V and J ends lost 4 bases and 7 bases respectively, with 24 bases between them. Here the CDR3 DNA reads TGTGCCAGCAGCCTCCGGAGCAGATCCAACCTTTATGAGCAGTACTTC. Translated: CASSLRSRSNLYEQYF.

The chain carries TRBV29-1 and TRBJ2-7; D may be TRBD1 or TRBD2 (6 bases each). From germline, CDR1 is SQVTM and CDR2 ANQGSEA. Trimming pared 8 bases from V and 4 bases from J, leaving 18 bases between. The CDR3 has 13 amino acids. The CDR3 loop reads CSYRQGGGYEQYF. CDR3 DNA: TGCAGCTACCGGCAAGGAGGGGGATACGAGCAGTACTTC.

In its sample, this clone was seen a few times. The chain joins TRBV7-2 to TRBJ2-2; D unclear. The V end was cut by 4 bases, the J end by 6 bases, with 12 bases between. CDR1 SGHTA and CDR2 FQGNSA come from the germline V gene. This CDR3 comprises 14 residues. The CDR3 region has the DNA TGTGCCAGCAGCTCCCCTACGGTTGCCGGGGAGCTGTTTTTT. Protein: CASSSPTVAGELFF.

This clone was found a few times. The chain is built from TRBV7-9 and TRBJ2-5, with TRBD1 matching 8 bases. J lost 5 bases, V lost 5 bases, and 10 bases had no gene match. CDR3 length: 15 residues. In germline, CDR1 is SEHNR, CDR2 FQNEAQ (reference sequence). The chain's CDR3 is CASSPRGQAGETQYF. The CDR3, as DNA: TGTGCCAGCAGCCCTCGGGGACAGGCGGGCGAGACCCAGTACTTC.

The chain employs TRBV6-5 and TRBJ1-6, with D hard to call. V was cut by 2 bases and J by 7 bases, with 9 bases left in between. The CDR3 runs to 14 residues. CDR1 is MNHEY and CDR2 is SVGAGI in the germline V gene. The CDR3 DNA reads TGTGCCAGCAGTTACGTGGCCTTAAATTCACCCCTCCACTTT. It codes for CASSYVALNSPLHF.